This TCR beta chain was recovered during a study of T cells in Graves' hyperthyroidism and ophthalmopathy. Ten or more counts support this clonotype. Antigen specificity is unknown. Uncontrolled infection, other autoimmune disease, pregnancy or lactation led to exclusion. On the basis of clinical symptoms, serum thyroxine and TRAb, thyroid ultrasound and orbital computed tomography, diagnoses were made. Findings and limits, study-wide: The model identified upcoming ophthalmopathy a median approximately six months ahead of onset. Expanded thyroid clonotypes (above 0.001) were mostly also found in blood.

Unmatched junction bases numbered 8, after V lost 6 bases and J lost 0 bases. Germline assignment: CDR1 DFQATT and CDR2 SNEGSKA (reference sequence). This CDR3 region has 15 residues. RNA transcripts gave rise to amplified TCR beta CDR3 regions. First-round RT-PCR of the TCR CDR3 relied on the HTBI primer set. One entry per CDR3 protein results from TCRdb running MiXCR on the multiplex PCR reads. The sample carries about 480,000 distinct CDR3 sequences, about 24% recorded once. The sequence came from a woman aged 25 to 39 with Graves' ophthalmopathy. The J gene is TRBJ2-7, the V gene TRBV20-1; the match to TRBD1 covers 10 bases. Material: blood. CDR3 region: CSAETGGAYSYEQYF. The CDR3 DNA follows: TGCAGTGCAGAGACAGGGGGCGCTTACTCCTACGAGCAGTACTTC.